The clone carrying this T cell receptor (beta chain) was counted a few times. This entry is derived from a study of OX40 agonist ivuxolimab in advanced cancers. TCRdb's copy holds only in-frame clones and misses some; the assay was immunoSEQ multiplex PCR. The sample records about 17,000 clones, roughly 75% being singletons. V was shortened by 11 bases and J by 4 bases, with 16 bases between the two germline ends. Germline lookup yields CDR1 LNHDA and CDR2 SQIVND (reference sequence). The CDR3 extends over 13 amino acids. Baseline was the first blood sampling point, followed by cycle 4 day 1 and cycle 7 day 1.

The V and J genes are TRBV19 and TRBJ2-3; no clear D. This receptor was obtained from an adult with an advanced solid tumor such as melanoma, head and neck, liver or kidney cancer. The source was CD4+ or CD8+ T cells sorted from blood, collected in a trial of the OX40 agonist ivuxolimab. The CDR3 here is CAVSTSSADTQYF. DNA for the CDR3: TGTGCCGTCAGTACATCGTCCGCAGATACGCAGTATTTT.